This T cell receptor (beta chain) was identified in a study of read filtering for tumor transcriptome and immune sequencing. Germline V gene sequence: CDR1 SGHRS, CDR2 YFSETQ. The CDR3 has 13 residues. Trimming shortened V by 3 bases and J by 4 bases, and 10 bases separated the two germline ends. The library was built from roughly 400 ng RNA with molecular barcoded adaptors for alpha/delta and beta/gamma chains. TCRdb reprocessed the reads via MiXCR and lists one record per CDR3 protein. The sample carries roughly 90,000 distinct CDR3 sequences, around a fifth recorded once. The sequencing sample was made of a population of CD138-negative cells sorted from bone marrow. The chain employs TRBV5-1 and TRBJ1-1; D unresolved. The receptor comes from a donor aged 40 or older with multiple myeloma. CDR3 DNA: TGCGCCAGCAGCTCCGGCAGCGGCACTGAAGCTTTCTTT. This encodes CASSSGSGTEAFF.